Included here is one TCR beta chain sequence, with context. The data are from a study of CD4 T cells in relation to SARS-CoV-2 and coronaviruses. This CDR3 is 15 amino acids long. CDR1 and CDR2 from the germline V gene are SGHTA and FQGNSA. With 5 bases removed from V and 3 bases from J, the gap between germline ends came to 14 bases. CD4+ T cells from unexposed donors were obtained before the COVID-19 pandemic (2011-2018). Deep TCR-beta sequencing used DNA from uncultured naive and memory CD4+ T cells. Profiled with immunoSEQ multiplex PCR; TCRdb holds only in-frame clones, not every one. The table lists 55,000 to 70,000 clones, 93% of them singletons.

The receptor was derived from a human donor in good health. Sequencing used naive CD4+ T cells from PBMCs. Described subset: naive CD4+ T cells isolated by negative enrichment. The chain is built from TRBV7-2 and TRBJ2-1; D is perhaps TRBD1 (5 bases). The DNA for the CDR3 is TGTGCCAGCAGCCTTCAGGGTTCCATCTACAATGAGCAGTTCTTC. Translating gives CASSLQGSIYNEQFF.